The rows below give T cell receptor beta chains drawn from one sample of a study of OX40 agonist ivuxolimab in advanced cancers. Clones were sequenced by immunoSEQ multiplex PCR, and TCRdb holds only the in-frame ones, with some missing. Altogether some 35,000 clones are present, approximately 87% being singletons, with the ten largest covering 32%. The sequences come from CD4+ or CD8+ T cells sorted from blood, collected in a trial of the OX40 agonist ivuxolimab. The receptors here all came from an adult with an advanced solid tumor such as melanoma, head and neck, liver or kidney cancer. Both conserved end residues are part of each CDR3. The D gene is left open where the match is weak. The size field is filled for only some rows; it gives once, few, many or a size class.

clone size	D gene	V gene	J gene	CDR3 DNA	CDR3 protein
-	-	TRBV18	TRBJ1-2	TGTGCCAGCTCACCTAATCCTCCGAATGGCTACACCTTC	CASSPNPPNGYTF
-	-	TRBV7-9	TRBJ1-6	TGTGCCAGCAGCTGGGGTCTGGGGTCAGGGAATTCACCCCTCCACTTT	CASSWGLGSGNSPLHF
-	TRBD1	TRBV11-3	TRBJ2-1	TGTGCCAGCAGCCCGGGACAGGGAGTCCACAATGAGCAGTTCTTC	CASSPGQGVHNEQFF
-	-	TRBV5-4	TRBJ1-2	TGTGCCAGCAGCTTGGGGATGAGGGGAGGCTACACCTTC	CASSLGMRGGYTF
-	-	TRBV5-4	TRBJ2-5	TGTGCCAGCAGTAACAAGGGTCGGGAGACCCAGTACTTC	CASSNKGRETQYF
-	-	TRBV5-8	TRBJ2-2	TGTGCCAGCAGCTTGGGTCGCGGCCAGAACACCGGGGAGCTGTTTTTT	CASSLGRGQNTGELFF
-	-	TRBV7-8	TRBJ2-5	TGTGCCAGTAGGATAAAGGGAGAAATCCAAGAGACCCAGTACTTC	CASRIKGEIQETQYF
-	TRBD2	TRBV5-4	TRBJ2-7	TGTGCCAGCAGTCTGGGGACTAGCGGTTCCTACGAGCAGTACTTC	CASSLGTSGSYEQYF
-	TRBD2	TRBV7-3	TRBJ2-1	TGTGCCAGCAGCTCTGGAGCGGGGAACAATGAGCAGTTCTTC	CASSSGAGNNEQFF
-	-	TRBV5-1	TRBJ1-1	TGCGCCAGCAGCTTTGGACAGTCGAGCACTGAAGCTTTCTTT	CASSFGQSSTEAFF
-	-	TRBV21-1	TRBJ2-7	TGTGCCAGCAGCAAAGTCCGGGACAAAGACTACGAGCAGTACTTC	CASSKVRDKDYEQYF
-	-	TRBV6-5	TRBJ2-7	TGTGCCAGCAGTTACTCGCGCGCGGGTTGGGCCTACGAGCAGTACTTC	CASSYSRAGWAYEQYF
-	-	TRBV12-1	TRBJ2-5	TGTGCCAGCAGCTTTGTGGGGAGGGGAGAGACCCAGTACTTC	CASSFVGRGETQYF
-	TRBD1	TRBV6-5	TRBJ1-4	TGTGCCAGCAGTCGGACAGGGGTTGAAAAACTGTTTTTT	CASSRTGVEKLFF
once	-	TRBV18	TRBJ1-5	TGTGCCAGCTCACCGGACGGCGCACAGCCCCAGCATTTT	CASSPDGAQPQHF
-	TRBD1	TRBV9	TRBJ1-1	TGTGCCAGCAGCGTAACGGACAGGGGGAGGAACACTGAAGCTTTCTTT	CASSVTDRGRNTEAFF
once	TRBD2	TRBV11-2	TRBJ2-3	TGTGCCAGCGGGAGGGCGGGCACAGATACGCAGTATTTT	CASGRAGTDTQYF
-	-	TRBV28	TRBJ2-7	TGTGCCAGCAGAATGGGTTTGTACGAGCAGTACTTC	CASRMGLYEQYF
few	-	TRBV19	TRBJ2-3	TGTGCCAGTAGTATCGATGCGCGAGATACGCAGTATTTT	CASSIDARDTQYF
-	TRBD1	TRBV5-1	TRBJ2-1	TGCGCCAGCAGCTTGGGACAGGGATCCTACAATGAGCAGTTCTTC	CASSLGQGSYNEQFF
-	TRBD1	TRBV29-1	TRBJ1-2	TGCAGCGTTGGGGTGGGGACAGGGGGATACTATGGCTACACCTTC	CSVGVGTGGYYGYTF
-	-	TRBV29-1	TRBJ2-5	TGCAGCGTCGGCAGGGGACTCTGGGAGACCCAGTACTTC	CSVGRGLWETQYF
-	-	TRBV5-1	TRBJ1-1	TGCGCCAGCAGCCTGGGACAACAGAACACTGAAGCTTTCTTT	CASSLGQQNTEAFF
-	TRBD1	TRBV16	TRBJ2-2	TGTGCCAGCAGCCAACAGACAGGGATCACCGGGGAGCTGTTTTTT	CASSQQTGITGELFF
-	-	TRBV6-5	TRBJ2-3	TGTGCCAGCAGTTACGTCGGGGTCCGAACAGATACGCAGTATTTT	CASSYVGVRTDTQYF
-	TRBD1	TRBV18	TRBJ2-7	TGTGCCAGCTCAACCGGGACAGGATACGGGCAGTACTTC	CASSTGTGYGQYF
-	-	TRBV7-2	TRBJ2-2	TGTGCCAGCAGCACGCCCGAGGTGCGGGAGCTGTTTTTT	CASSTPEVRELFF
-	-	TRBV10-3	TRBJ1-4	TGTGCCATCAGTGAAGGGGCAGGTTTCAATGAAAAACTGTTTTTT	CAISEGAGFNEKLFF
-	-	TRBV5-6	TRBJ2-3	TGTGCCAGCAGCCGCACAGATACGCAGTATTTT	CASSRTDTQYF
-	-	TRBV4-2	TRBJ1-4	TGTGCCAGCAGCCAAGATGGGACGGGAAATGAAAAACTGTTTTTT	CASSQDGTGNEKLFF
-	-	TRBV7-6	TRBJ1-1	TGTGCCAGCAGCCCAAGCGAGGTCACTGAAGCTTTCTTT	CASSPSEVTEAFF
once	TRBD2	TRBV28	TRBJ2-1	TGTGCCAGCAGTTTTCCCAGTCATTGGACTAGCGGCTACAATGAGCAGTTCTTC	CASSFPSHWTSGYNEQFF
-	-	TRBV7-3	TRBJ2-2	TGTGCCAGCAGCTTAGAGGGTCCCACCGGGGAGCTGTTTTTT	CASSLEGPTGELFF
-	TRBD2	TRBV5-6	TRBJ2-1	TGTGCCAGCAGCTGGACTAGCGGGATGTACAATGAGCAGTTCTTC	CASSWTSGMYNEQFF
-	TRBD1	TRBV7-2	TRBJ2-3	TGTGCCAGCAGCTTATTCCTGGGACAGGGGTATGCAGATACGCAGTATTTT	CASSLFLGQGYADTQYF
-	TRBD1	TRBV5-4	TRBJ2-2	TGTGCCAGCAGCTTGGCCACGAGGGGGCATAGCGGGGAGCTGTTTTTT	CASSLATRGHSGELFF
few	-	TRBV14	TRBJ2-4	TGTGCCAGCAGCCAGGGGACAAACATTCAGTACTTC	CASSQGTNIQYF
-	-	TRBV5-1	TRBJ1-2	TGCGCCAGCAGCTTGACAGTGTCAGGGGGCTACACCTTC	CASSLTVSGGYTF
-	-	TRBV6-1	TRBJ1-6	TGTGCCAGCAGTGGGGTATACAATAATTCACCCCTCCACTTT	CASSGVYNNSPLHF
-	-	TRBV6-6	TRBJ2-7	TGTGCCAGCAGTTACTCCAGGCGCGTCTACGAGCAGTACTTC	CASSYSRRVYEQYF
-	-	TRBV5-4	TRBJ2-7	TGTGCCAGCAGCTTGGAGTTGGGACGGCAAAACGAGCAGTACTTC	CASSLELGRQNEQYF
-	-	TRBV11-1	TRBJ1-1	TGTGCCAGCAGCCCTACGACAGGCCCCAACACTGAAGCTTTCTTT	CASSPTTGPNTEAFF
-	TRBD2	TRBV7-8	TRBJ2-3	TGTGCCAGCAGCTTACGGCGGGGGGCTGCAGATACGCAGTATTTT	CASSLRRGAADTQYF
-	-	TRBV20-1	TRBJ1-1	TGCAGTGCTTGGACAGCCACTGAAGCTTTCTTT	CSAWTATEAFF
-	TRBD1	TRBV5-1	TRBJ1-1	TGCGCCAGCAGCTGGCAACAGGGGTCAGGGGAAGCTTTCTTT	CASSWQQGSGEAFF
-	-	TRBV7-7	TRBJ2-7	TGTGCTAGCAGTCCCTCCCCCGCGGGGCGGTACGAGCAGTACTTC	CASSPSPAGRYEQYF
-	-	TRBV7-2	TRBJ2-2	TGTGCCAGCAGCTTAAAACGGGTCACCGGGGAGCTGTTTTTT	CASSLKRVTGELFF
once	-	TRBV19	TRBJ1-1	TGTGCCAGTAGTATATTCGGAAACACTGAAGCTTTCTTT	CASSIFGNTEAFF
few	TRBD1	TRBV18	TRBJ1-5	TGTGCCAGCTCACCCGGGACAGGGTGGAATCAGCCCCAGCATTTT	CASSPGTGWNQPQHF
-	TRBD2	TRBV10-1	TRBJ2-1	TGCGCCAGCAGTGAGTCGACTAGCGGGAACGATGAGCAGTTCTTC	CASSESTSGNDEQFF
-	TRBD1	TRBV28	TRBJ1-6	TGTGCCAGCAGTTTCCAGACAGGGGGATTTGGTTCACCCCTCCACTTT	CASSFQTGGFGSPLHF
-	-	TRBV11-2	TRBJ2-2	TGTGCCAGCAGCCCGTCATCCCTTGCCAGGACCGGGAACACCGGGGAGCTGTTTTTT	CASSPSSLARTGNTGELFF
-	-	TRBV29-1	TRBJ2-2	TGCAGCGTTCGAGGCGCCACGTCGGCCGGGGAGCTGTTTTTT	CSVRGATSAGELFF